This T cell receptor (beta chain) was identified in a study of blood T cell repertoires in COVID-19. On the study more broadly: The samples span acute and convalescent COVID-19 from the United States, Italy and Spain. Sample material is recorded as cDNA or gDNA derived from T cells, B-cell-depleted T cells, or PBMCs.

This clone was seen ten or more times. Original data processing: Quantification of nucleated cells was approximated via reference gene primer amplification. Produced via immunoSEQ multiplex PCR; TCRdb's table is partial and in-frame only. From that table come the V and J calls and clone size; the DNA was used to work out D and trimming. Here the sample spans about 170,000 clones, approximately 83% being singletons. This sequence originates from a man between 65 and 85 years old with active or convalescent COVID-19. Sequences were obtained from peripheral blood.

The CDR3 reads CASSLTGGPGELFF. DNA of the CDR3: TGCGCCAGCAGCTTGACAGGGGGGCCCGGGGAGCTGTTTTTT. The rearrangement links TRBV4-1 to TRBJ2-2, with 9 bases matching TRBD1. Germline CDR1 is MGHRA and CDR2 is YSYEKL. The CDR3 consists of 14 residues. The V segment lost 5 bases and the J segment 6 bases; nucleotides outside the gene matches: 4.